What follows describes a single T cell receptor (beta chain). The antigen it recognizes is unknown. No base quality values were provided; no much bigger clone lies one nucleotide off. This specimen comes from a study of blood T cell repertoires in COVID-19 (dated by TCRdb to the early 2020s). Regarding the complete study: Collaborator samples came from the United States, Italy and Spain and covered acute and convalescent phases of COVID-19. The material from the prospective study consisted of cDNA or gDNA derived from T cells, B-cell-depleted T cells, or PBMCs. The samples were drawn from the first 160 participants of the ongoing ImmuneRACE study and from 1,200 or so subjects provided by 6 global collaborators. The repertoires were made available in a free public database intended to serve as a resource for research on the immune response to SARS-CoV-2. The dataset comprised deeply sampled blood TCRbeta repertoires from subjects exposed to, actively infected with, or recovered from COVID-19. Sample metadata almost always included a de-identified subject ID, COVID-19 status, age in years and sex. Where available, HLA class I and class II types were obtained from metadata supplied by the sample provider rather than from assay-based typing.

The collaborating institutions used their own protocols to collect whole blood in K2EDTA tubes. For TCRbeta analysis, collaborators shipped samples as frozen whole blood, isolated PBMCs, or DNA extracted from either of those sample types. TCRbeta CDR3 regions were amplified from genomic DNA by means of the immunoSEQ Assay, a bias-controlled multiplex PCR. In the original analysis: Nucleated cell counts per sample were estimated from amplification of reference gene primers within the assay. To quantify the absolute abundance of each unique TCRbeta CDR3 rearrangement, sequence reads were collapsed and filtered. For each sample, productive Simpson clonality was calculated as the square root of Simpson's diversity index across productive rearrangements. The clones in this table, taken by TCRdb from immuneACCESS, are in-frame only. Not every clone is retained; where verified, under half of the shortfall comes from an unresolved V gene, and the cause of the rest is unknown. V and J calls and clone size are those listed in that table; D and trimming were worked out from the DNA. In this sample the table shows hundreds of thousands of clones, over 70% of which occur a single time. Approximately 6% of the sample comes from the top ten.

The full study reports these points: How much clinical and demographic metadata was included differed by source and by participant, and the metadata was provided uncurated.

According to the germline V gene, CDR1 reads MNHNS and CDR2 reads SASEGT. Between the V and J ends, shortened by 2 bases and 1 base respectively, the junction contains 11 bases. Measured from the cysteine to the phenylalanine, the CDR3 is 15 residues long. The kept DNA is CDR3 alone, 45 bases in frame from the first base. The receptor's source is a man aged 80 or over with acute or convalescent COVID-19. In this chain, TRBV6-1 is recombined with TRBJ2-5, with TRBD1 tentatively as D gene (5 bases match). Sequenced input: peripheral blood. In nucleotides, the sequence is TGTGCCAGCAGTGAATCTAGGGGCCGCCAAGAGACCCAGTACTTC. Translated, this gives CASSESRGRQETQYF.